The rows below give T cell receptor beta chains drawn from one sample of a study of blood T cell repertoires in COVID-19. The protocol was immunoSEQ multiplex PCR, while the TCRdb copy is restricted to in-frame clones and leaves out a portion. The data show some 530,000 clones, roughly nine tenths seen once. Sequencing was carried out using PBMCs or T cells enriched from blood (not recorded which). The receptors were gathered from an older woman who had recovered from COVID-19. Each CDR3 is given with its conserved first and last residue. D genes are given only for firm matches. The size of a clone is reported for some rows only, either as once, few or many, or as a class for expanded clones.

size	J	D	V	CDR3	DNA
NA	TRBJ2-7	TRBD2	TRBV5-1	CASSRGGSYEQYF	TGCGCCAGCAGTCGGGGGGGCTCCTACGAGCAGTACTTC
NA	TRBJ2-1	TRBD2	TRBV10-3	CAIRPGLAGGPSSYNEQFF	TGTGCCATCAGGCCGGGACTAGCGGGGGGGCCTAGCTCCTACAATGAGCAGTTCTTC
once	TRBJ2-1	TRBD1	TRBV11-3	CASSSSLGQGIYNEQFF	TGTGCCAGCAGCTCCTCCCTGGGACAGGGGATCTACAATGAGCAGTTCTTC
once	TRBJ1-2	NA	TRBV24-1	CATSEAGMSGYTF	TGTGCCACCAGCGAGGCGGGGATGAGCGGCTACACCTTC
NA	TRBJ1-2	NA	TRBV20-1	CSASFAGNYGYTF	TGCAGTGCTAGTTTCGCGGGGAACTATGGCTACACCTTC
NA	TRBJ1-2	TRBD1	TRBV5-5	CASSLAGTGSNYGYTF	TGTGCCAGCAGCTTGGCAGGGACAGGATCTAACTATGGCTACACCTTC
NA	TRBJ1-3	NA	TRBV3-1/TRBV3-2	CASQQQVTGNTIYF	TGTGCCAGCCAACAACAGGTCACTGGAAACACCATATATTTT
NA	TRBJ1-2	TRBD1	TRBV14	CASSQGNRGADGYTF	TGTGCCAGCAGCCAAGGAAACAGGGGGGCGGATGGCTACACCTTC
NA	TRBJ2-2	NA	TRBV5-1	CASSLDTNTGELFF	TGCGCCAGCAGCTTGGATACGAACACCGGGGAGCTGTTTTTT
NA	TRBJ2-2	NA	TRBV19	CASGQTGWGAGELFF	TGTGCCAGTGGACAAACAGGGTGGGGAGCCGGGGAGCTGTTTTTT
once	TRBJ2-3	NA	TRBV24-1	CATSDLGAAEDTQYF	TGTGCCACCAGTGATTTGGGGGCGGCGGAAGATACGCAGTATTTT
NA	TRBJ1-1	NA	TRBV7-6	CASRADGLSNTEAFF	TGTGCCAGCAGGGCGGACGGACTATCGAACACTGAAGCTTTCTTT
once	TRBJ1-2	NA	TRBV3-1/TRBV3-2	CASSQGQSYGYTF	TGTGCCAGCAGCCAAGGACAGAGCTATGGCTACACCTTC
NA	TRBJ2-1	NA	TRBV24-1	CATSVNLGVRGNEQFF	TGTGCCACCAGTGTCAATTTGGGGGTGCGGGGCAATGAGCAGTTCTTC
NA	TRBJ2-3	NA	TRBV23-1	CASSQSLEDRTQYF	TGCGCCAGCAGTCAATCGTTGGAAGACAGGACGCAGTATTTT
few	TRBJ2-7	TRBD1	TRBV19	CASSTLQDRDEQYF	TGTGCCAGTAGTACCCTACAAGACAGGGACGAGCAGTACTTC
NA	TRBJ1-1	NA	TRBV6-5	CASRTTLNTEAFF	TGTGCCAGCAGAACGACTTTGAACACTGAAGCTTTCTTT
NA	TRBJ1-5	TRBD1	TRBV5-8	CASRRTGGQPQHF	TGTGCCAGCAGGCGGACAGGGGGACAGCCCCAGCATTTT
NA	TRBJ2-6	NA	TRBV7-8	CASSFWESSGANVLTF	TGTGCCAGCAGCTTCTGGGAGAGCTCTGGGGCCAACGTCCTGACTTTC
NA	TRBJ1-6	NA	TRBV10-3	CAISEEARSSYNSPLHF	TGTGCCATCAGTGAGGAGGCTCGAAGCTCCTATAATTCACCCCTCCACTTT
NA	TRBJ1-1	NA	TRBV11-3	CASSPDGGNTEAFF	TGTGCCAGCAGCCCCGACGGGGGGAACACTGAAGCTTTCTTT
NA	TRBJ2-3	NA	TRBV5-5	CASSLGQVVGDTQYF	TGTGCCAGCAGCTTGGGACAGGTAGTCGGGGATACGCAGTATTTT
NA	TRBJ1-2	TRBD1	TRBV10-3	CAIRGTGVNGYTF	TGTGCCATCAGAGGGACAGGGGTCAATGGCTACACCTTC
NA	TRBJ2-1	NA	TRBV30	CAWSVRGVSYNEQFF	TGTGCCTGGAGTGTACGAGGCGTCAGCTACAATGAGCAGTTCTTC
NA	TRBJ1-4	TRBD1	TRBV5-1	CASSLLAGGGEKLFF	TGCGCCAGCAGCTTGCTTGCAGGGGGCGGTGAAAAACTGTTTTTT
once	TRBJ1-6	NA	TRBV7-9	CASSPSGQPNSPLHF	TGTGCCAGCAGCCCCTCCGGACAGCCTAATTCACCCCTCCACTTT
once	TRBJ2-3	TRBD2	TRBV2	CASSGLAGTDTQYF	TGTGCCAGCAGTGGACTAGCGGGGACAGATACGCAGTATTTT
NA	TRBJ2-1	TRBD1	TRBV5-1	CASRGGSYNEQFF	TGCGCCAGCAGAGGGGGCAGTTACAATGAGCAGTTCTTC
NA	TRBJ2-1	TRBD1	TRBV10-3	CAISAGRGTGGNEQFF	TGTGCCATCAGTGCAGGCCGGGGGACAGGGGGCAATGAGCAGTTCTTC
NA	TRBJ2-7	TRBD1	TRBV10-1	CASSRDRETEQYF	TGCGCCAGCAGCCGGGACAGGGAGACCGAGCAGTACTTC
NA	TRBJ2-4	TRBD2	TRBV5-4	CASSPGGIAGKNIQYF	TGTGCCAGCAGCCCCGGAGGGATAGCGGGGAAAAACATTCAGTACTTC
NA	TRBJ1-4	NA	TRBV5-1	CASSFWGLDEKLFF	TGCGCCAGCAGCTTTTGGGGACTGGATGAAAAACTGTTTTTT
NA	TRBJ1-2	TRBD1	TRBV7-9	CASSVLTGKLDGYTF	TGTGCCAGCAGCGTCCTGACAGGGAAGCTCGATGGCTACACCTTC
few	TRBJ1-1	TRBD1	TRBV10-3	CAITADRVAEAFF	TGTGCCATCACCGCCGACAGGGTGGCTGAAGCTTTCTTT
once	TRBJ1-2	NA	TRBV29-1	CSVGADYGYTF	TGCAGCGTTGGGGCAGACTATGGCTACACCTTC
NA	TRBJ2-3	NA	TRBV21-1	CASSEGAVNTDTQYF	TGTGCCAGCAGCGAGGGGGCAGTTAACACAGATACGCAGTATTTT
NA	TRBJ2-3	TRBD2	TRBV12-5	CASGLVRLAGGPSLTDTQYF	TGTGCTAGTGGTTTGGTTCGGCTAGCGGGGGGGCCGTCCCTCACAGATACGCAGTATTTT
NA	TRBJ2-7	TRBD2	TRBV27	CASRASGAPLEQYF	TGTGCCAGCAGAGCTAGCGGGGCCCCTCTCGAGCAGTACTTC
NA	TRBJ1-2	NA	TRBV7-9	CASSLGSGGSYGYTF	TGTGCCAGCAGCTTAGGTAGTGGAGGCTCCTATGGCTACACCTTC
NA	TRBJ1-3	NA	TRBV2	CASRPGSGNTIYF	TGTGCCAGCAGGCCCGGGTCCGGAAACACCATATATTTT
NA	TRBJ2-2	NA	TRBV9	CASSPGTLNTGELFF	TGTGCCAGCAGCCCCGGGACTCTGAACACCGGGGAGCTGTTTTTT
NA	TRBJ1-1	NA	TRBV11-2	CASSLYRRDTEAFF	TGTGCCAGCAGCTTATATCGGAGGGACACTGAAGCTTTCTTT
NA	TRBJ1-6	NA	TRBV9	CASSVAPGELGSPLHF	TGTGCCAGCAGCGTAGCTCCGGGGGAATTAGGTTCACCCCTCCACTTT
NA	TRBJ2-5	TRBD2	TRBV9	CASSVGGLGETQYF	TGTGCCAGCAGCGTAGGTGGACTAGGAGAGACCCAGTACTTC
NA	TRBJ2-1	TRBD2	TRBV5-1	CASTLAGTRSYNEQFF	TGCGCCAGCACCTTAGCCGGGACTAGGTCCTACAATGAGCAGTTCTTC
NA	TRBJ2-1	TRBD2	TRBV10-2	CASSPSGGGDEQFF	TGCGCCAGCAGTCCTAGCGGGGGAGGGGATGAGCAGTTCTTC
NA	TRBJ1-1	NA	TRBV4-2	CASSQSPGVNTEAFF	TGTGCCAGCAGCCAATCCCCCGGGGTGAACACTGAAGCTTTCTTT
NA	TRBJ1-6	NA	TRBV10-3	CAISEQEIPLPLHF	TGTGCCATCAGTGAACAGGAAATACCGCTCCCCCTCCACTTT
NA	TRBJ2-1	NA	TRBV6-4	CAIVYNEQFF	TGTGCCATCGTTTACAATGAGCAGTTCTTC
NA	TRBJ1-3	TRBD1	TRBV5-5	CASSLAWGTGQNSGNTIYF	TGTGCCAGCAGCTTGGCCTGGGGAACGGGACAGAACTCTGGAAACACCATATATTTT
once	TRBJ2-3	TRBD1	TRBV10-3	CAISEGDRRTDTQYF	TGTGCCATCAGTGAGGGGGACAGACGCACAGATACGCAGTATTTT
NA	TRBJ2-3	TRBD1	TRBV9	CASSHGQGGDTQYF	TGTGCCAGCAGCCATGGACAGGGGGGAGATACGCAGTATTTT
once	TRBJ2-6	NA	TRBV5-8	CASKPQAKPGANVLTF	TGTGCCAGCAAGCCACAGGCTAAACCTGGGGCCAACGTCCTGACTTTC
NA	TRBJ1-2	TRBD1	TRBV18	CASSRTGDGYTF	TGTGCCAGCTCACGGACAGGGGATGGCTACACCTTC
NA	TRBJ2-2	TRBD1	TRBV5-1	CASSPDREDTGELFF	TGCGCCAGCAGCCCGGACAGGGAGGACACCGGGGAGCTGTTTTTT